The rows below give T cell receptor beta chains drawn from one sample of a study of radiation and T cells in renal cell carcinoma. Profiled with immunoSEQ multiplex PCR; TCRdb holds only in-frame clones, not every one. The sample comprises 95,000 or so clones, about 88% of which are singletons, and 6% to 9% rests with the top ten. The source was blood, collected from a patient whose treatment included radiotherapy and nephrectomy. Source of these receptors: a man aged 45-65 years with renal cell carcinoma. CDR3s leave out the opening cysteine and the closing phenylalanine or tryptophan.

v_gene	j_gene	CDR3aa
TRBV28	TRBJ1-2	ASSTSGAGYGYT
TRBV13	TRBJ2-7	ASSPGQGATYEQY
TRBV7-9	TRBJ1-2	APLPDGSYGYT
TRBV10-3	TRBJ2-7	AISRTDDSYEQY
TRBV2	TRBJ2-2	ASSEALGGTGELF
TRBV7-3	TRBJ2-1	ASSLAGTGGGEQF
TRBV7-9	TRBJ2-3	ASSPGTSGLTDTQY
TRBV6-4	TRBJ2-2	ASSARGQNTGELF
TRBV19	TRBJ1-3	ASSRAQTGNTIY
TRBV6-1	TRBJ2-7	ASAFASGAYEQY
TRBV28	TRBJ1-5	ASTRAPGNQPQH
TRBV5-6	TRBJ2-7	ASSLAAADSYEQY
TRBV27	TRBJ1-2	ASRTGAVGYT
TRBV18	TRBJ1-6	ASSPSGTSPLH
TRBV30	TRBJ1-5	AWSGWGQGTQPQH
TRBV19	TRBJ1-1	ASSVRALGTEAF
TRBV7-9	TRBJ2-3	LGQGSTDTQY
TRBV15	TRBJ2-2	ATSRNRALSPGELF
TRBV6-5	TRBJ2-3	ASFTTTDTQY
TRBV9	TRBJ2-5	ASSLGLNRAQETQY
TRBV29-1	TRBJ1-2	SVVGQPSNYGYT
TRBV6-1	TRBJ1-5	ASSPRGLVQPQH